This record looks at one TCR beta chain sequence and its context. Amplified TCR beta CDR3 regions were obtained using RNA transcripts as template. Scientists carried out first-round RT-PCR using HTBI primers and then a second-round multiplex PCR. TCRdb re-derived calls from the multiplex PCR reads in MiXCR, one entry per CDR3 protein. The sample carries a few hundred thousand distinct CDR3 sequences, about 35% recorded once. V lost 6 bases and J 6 bases, leaving 15 bases between the germline ends. CDR3 length: 13 amino acids. Germline loops: CDR1 SNHLY, CDR2 FYNNEI. This sample stems from a study of Graves' ophthalmopathy and Graves' hyperthyroidism.

The material sequenced was peripheral blood or thyroid tissue (not recorded which). V is TRBV2 and J is TRBJ2-7; D uncertain. The receptor's source is an adult man with Graves' hyperthyroidism. The CDR3 is CASSLDPGFEQYF. CDR3 coding DNA: TGTGCCAGCAGCTTAGACCCCGGGTTCGAGCAGTACTTC.